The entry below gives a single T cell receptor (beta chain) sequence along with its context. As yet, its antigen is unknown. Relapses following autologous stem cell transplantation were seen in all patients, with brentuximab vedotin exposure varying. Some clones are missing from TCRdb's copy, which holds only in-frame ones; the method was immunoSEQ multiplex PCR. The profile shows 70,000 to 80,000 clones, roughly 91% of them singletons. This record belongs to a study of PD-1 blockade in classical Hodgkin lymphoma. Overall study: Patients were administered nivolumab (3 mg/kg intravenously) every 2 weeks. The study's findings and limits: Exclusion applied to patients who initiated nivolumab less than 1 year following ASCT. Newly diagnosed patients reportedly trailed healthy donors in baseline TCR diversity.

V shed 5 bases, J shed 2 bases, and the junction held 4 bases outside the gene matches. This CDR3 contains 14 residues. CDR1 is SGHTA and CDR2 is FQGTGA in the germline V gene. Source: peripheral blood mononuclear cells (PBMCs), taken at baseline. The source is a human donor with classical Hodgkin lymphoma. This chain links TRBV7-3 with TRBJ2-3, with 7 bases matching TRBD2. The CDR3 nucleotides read TGTGCCAGCAGCGATAGCGGGTCCACAGATACGCAGTATTTT. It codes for CASSDSGSTDTQYF. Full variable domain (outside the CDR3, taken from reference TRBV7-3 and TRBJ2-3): GAGVSQTPSNKVTEKGKYVELRCDPISGHTALYWYRQSLGQGPEFLIYFQGTGAADDSGLPNDRFFAVRPEGSVSTLKIQRTERGDSAVYLCASSDSGSTDTQYFGPGTRLTVL.